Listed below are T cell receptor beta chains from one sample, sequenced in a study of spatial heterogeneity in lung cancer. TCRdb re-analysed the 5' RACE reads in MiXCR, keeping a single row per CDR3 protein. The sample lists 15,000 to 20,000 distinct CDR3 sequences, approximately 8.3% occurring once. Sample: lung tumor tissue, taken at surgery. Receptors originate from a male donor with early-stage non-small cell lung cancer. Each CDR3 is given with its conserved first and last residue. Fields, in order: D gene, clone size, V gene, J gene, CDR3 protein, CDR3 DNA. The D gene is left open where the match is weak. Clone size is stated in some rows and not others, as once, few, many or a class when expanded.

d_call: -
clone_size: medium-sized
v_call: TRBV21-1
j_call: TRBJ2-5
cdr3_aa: CASSNEDRETQYF
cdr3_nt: TGTGCCAGCAGCAATGAAGACCGAGAGACCCAGTACTTC

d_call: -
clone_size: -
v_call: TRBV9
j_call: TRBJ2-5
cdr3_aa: CASSAVFGETQYF
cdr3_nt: TGTGCCAGCAGCGCCGTATTCGGGGAGACCCAGTACTTC

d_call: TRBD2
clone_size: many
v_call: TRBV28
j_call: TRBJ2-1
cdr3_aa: CASSPSGGYEQFF
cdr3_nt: TGTGCCAGCAGCCCTAGCGGGGGTTATGAGCAGTTCTTC

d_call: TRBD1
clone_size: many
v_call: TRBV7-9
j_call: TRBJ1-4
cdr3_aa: CASSPGQYEKLFF
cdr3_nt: TGTGCCAGCAGCCCGGGACAGTATGAAAAACTGTTTTTT

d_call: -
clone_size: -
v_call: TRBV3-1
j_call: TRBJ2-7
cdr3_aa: CASSQVSEHYFYEQYF
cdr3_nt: TGTGCCAGCAGCCAAGTTTCCGAGCACTATTTCTACGAGCAGTACTTC

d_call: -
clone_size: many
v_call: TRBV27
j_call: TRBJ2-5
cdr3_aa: CASRSSDRTLGAQYF
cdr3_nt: TGTGCCAGCAGATCAAGTGACAGGACCTTGGGGGCCCAGTACTTC

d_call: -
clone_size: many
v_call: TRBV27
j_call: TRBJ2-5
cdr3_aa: CASSSSRGKTQETQYF
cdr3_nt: TGTGCCAGCAGTTCCTCACGAGGAAAGACCCAAGAGACCCAGTACTTC

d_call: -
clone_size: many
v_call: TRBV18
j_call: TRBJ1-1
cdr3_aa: CASLRGVGTTEAFF
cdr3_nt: TGTGCCAGCTTACGCGGGGTGGGTACCACTGAAGCTTTCTTT

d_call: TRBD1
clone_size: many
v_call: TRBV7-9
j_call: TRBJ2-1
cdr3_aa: CASSLSTGGDEQFF
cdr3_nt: TGTGCCAGCAGCTTATCGACAGGGGGGGATGAGCAGTTCTTC

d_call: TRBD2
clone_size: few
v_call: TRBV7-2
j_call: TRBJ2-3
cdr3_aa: CASSLLAGATDTQYF
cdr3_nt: TGTGCCAGCAGCTTACTAGCGGGGGCGACAGATACGCAGTATTTT

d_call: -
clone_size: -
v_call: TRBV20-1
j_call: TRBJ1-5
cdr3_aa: CSARDGGVGNQPQHF
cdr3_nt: TGCAGTGCTAGAGATGGGGGGGTGGGCAATCAGCCCCAGCATTTT

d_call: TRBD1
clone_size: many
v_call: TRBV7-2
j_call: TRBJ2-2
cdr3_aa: CASSAGTVNTGELFF
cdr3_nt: TGTGCCAGCAGCGCAGGGACAGTGAACACCGGGGAGCTGTTTTTT

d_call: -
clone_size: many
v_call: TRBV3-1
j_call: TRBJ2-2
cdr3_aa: CASSPRWTGELFF
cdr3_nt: TGTGCCAGCAGCCCCCGGTGGACCGGGGAGCTGTTTTTT

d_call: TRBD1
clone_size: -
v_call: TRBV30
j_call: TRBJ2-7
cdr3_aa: CAWSVTGLSYEQYF
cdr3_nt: TGTGCCTGGAGTGTGACAGGGTTATCCTACGAGCAGTACTTC

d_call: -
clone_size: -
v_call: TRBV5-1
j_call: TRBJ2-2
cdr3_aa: CASSLTRLNTGELFF
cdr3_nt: TGCGCCAGCAGCTTGACTAGACTAAACACCGGGGAGCTGTTTTTT

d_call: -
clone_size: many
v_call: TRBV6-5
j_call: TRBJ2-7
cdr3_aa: CASSYSGTEPYEQYF
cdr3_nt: TGTGCCAGCAGTTACTCCGGGACGGAGCCCTACGAGCAGTACTTC

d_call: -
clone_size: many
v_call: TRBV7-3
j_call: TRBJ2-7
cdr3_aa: CASSLMSGYEQYF
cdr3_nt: TGTGCCAGCAGCTTAATGTCGGGCTACGAGCAGTACTTC

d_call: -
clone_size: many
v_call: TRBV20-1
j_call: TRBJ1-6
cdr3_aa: CSARGTPNSPLHF
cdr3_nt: TGCAGTGCTAGGGGGACCCCCAATTCACCCCTCCACTTT

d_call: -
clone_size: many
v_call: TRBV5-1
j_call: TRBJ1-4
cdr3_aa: CASSLASGRGQEKLFF
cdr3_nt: TGCGCCAGCAGCTTGGCCTCGGGAAGGGGCCAAGAAAAACTGTTTTTT

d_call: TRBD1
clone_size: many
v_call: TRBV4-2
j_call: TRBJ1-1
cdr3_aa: CASSQERQGAFGTEAFF
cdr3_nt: TGTGCCAGCAGCCAAGAGAGACAGGGGGCCTTCGGCACTGAAGCTTTCTTT

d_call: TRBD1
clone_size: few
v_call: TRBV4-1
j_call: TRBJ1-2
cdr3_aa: CASSQDGTGLGYTF
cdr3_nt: TGCGCCAGCAGCCAAGACGGGACAGGGCTTGGCTACACCTTC

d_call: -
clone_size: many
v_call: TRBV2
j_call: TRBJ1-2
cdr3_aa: CASSAGDGYTF
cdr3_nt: TGTGCCAGCAGCGCAGGGGATGGCTACACCTTC

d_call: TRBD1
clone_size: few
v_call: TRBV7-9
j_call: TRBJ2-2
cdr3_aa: CASRRQGDGGELFF
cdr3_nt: TGTGCCAGCAGGAGACAGGGCGACGGCGGGGAGCTGTTTTTT

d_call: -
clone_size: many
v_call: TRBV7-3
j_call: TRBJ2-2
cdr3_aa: CASSFSNTGELFF
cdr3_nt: TGTGCCAGCAGCTTTTCGAACACCGGGGAGCTGTTTTTT

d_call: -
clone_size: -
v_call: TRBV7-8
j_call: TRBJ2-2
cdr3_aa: CDRRLGGANNGELFF
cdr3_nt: TGTGACAGAAGATTAGGGGGGGCGAACAACGGGGAGCTGTTTTTT

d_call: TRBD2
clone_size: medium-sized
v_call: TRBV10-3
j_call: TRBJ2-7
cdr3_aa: CAIAGGSSGTSLSEQYF
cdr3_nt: TGTGCCATCGCGGGCGGGAGTAGCGGGACTAGCCTCAGCGAGCAGTACTTC

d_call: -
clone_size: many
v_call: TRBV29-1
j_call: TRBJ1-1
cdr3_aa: CSFSGSHTEAFF
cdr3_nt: TGCAGCTTTTCCGGGTCTCACACTGAAGCTTTCTTT

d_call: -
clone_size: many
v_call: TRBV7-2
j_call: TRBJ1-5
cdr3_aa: CASSLDTNQPPHF
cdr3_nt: TGTGCCAGCAGCTTAGATACCAATCAGCCCCCGCATTTT

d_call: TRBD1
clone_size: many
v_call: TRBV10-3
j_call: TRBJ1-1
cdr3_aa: CAISYRGKDTEAFF
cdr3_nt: TGTGCCATCAGTTACAGGGGGAAGGACACTGAAGCTTTCTTT

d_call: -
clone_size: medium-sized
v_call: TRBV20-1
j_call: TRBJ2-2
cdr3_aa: CSAREGLAGELFF
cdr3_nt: TGCAGTGCTAGAGAAGGGCTCGCCGGGGAGCTGTTTTTT

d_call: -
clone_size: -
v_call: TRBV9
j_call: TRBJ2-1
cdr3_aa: CASSVGIGTEQFF
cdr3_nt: TGTGCCAGCAGCGTAGGGATTGGGACTGAGCAGTTCTTC

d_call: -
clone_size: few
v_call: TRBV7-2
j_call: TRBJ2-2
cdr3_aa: CASSTRAVFTGELFF
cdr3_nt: TGTGCCAGCAGCACCCGCGCTGTATTCACCGGGGAGCTGTTTTTT

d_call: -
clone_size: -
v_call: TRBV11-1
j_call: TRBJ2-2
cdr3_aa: CASSLGDGAGELFF
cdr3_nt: TGTGCCAGCAGCTTAGGTGACGGTGCCGGGGAGCTGTTTTTT

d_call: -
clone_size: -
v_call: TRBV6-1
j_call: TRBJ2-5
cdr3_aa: CASSDYRDYQETQYF
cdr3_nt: TGTGCCAGCAGTGACTACCGGGACTACCAAGAGACCCAGTACTTC

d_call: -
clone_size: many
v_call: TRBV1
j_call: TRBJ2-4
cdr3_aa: CTSTPRDRGTDTPKNIQYF
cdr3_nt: TGCACCAGCACTCCTCGGGACAGGGGGACCGATACCCCCAAAAACATTCAGTACTTC

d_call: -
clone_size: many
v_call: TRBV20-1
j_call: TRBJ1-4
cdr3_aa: CSARAPMGGNEKLFF
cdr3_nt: TGCAGTGCTAGAGCACCCATGGGGGGGAACGAAAAACTGTTTTTT

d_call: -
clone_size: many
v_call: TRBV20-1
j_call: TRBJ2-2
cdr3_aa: CSARGGERGPTGELFF
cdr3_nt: TGCAGTGCGAGAGGAGGGGAACGGGGACCCACCGGGGAGCTGTTTTTT

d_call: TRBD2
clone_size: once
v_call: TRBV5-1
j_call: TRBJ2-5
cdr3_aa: CASSLGLAGTGTQYF
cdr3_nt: TGCGCCAGCAGCTTGGGACTAGCGGGGACCGGGACCCAGTACTTC

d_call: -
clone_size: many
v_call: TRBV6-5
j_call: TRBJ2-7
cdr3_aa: CASGGHVAYEQYF
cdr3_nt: TGTGCCAGCGGGGGACACGTTGCCTACGAGCAGTACTTC

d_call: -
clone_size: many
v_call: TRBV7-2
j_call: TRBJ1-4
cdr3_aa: CASSLERSNEKLFF
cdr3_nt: TGTGCCAGCAGCTTAGAAAGAAGCAATGAAAAACTGTTTTTT

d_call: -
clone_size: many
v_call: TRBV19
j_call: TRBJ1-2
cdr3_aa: CASSLQASRGLDYGYTF
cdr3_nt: TGTGCCAGTAGCCTGCAAGCGTCCCGGGGGCTGGACTATGGCTACACCTTC

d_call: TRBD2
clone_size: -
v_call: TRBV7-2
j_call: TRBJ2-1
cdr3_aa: CASSLSAGNYNEQFF
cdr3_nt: TGTGCCAGCAGCCTCTCAGCGGGAAACTACAATGAGCAGTTCTTC

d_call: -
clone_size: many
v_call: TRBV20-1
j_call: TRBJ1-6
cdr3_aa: CSARKSGGSYNSPLHF
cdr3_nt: TGCAGTGCTAGAAAGTCCGGGGGCTCCTATAATTCACCCCTCCACTTT

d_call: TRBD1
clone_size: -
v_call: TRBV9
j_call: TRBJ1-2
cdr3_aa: CASSQGQGEGYTF
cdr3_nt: TGTGCCAGCAGCCAGGGACAGGGGGAAGGCTACACCTTC